One and the same sample provided the 13 T cell receptor beta chains below, sequenced in a study of T cell responses to AZD1222 COVID-19 vaccine. Some clones are missing from TCRdb's copy, which holds only in-frame ones; the method was immunoSEQ multiplex PCR. The table shows 95,000 to 100,000 clones, with approximately 87% occurring only once. The sample consisted of peripheral blood, taken 28 days after the second AZD1222 dose. Receptors originate from an adult who received the AZD1222 COVID-19 vaccine.

This chain joins TRBV7-9 and TRBJ2-7; the match to TRBD2 covers 8 bases. From germline, CDR1 is SEHNR and CDR2 FQNEAQ (reference sequence). J gave up 2 bases and V 5 bases, and 11 bases lay outside the gene matches. CDR3 length equals 16 residues. CDR3: CASSRVRRGATYEQYF. In DNA form, the CDR3 reads TGTGCCAGCAGCAGAGTTCGGCGGGGGGCCACCTACGAGCAGTACTTC.

V and J are TRBV2 and TRBJ2-1, with D maybe TRBD1 (7 bases). Looked up from germline, CDR1 is SNHLY and CDR2 is FYNNEI. The V gene lost 6 bases and the J gene lost 4 bases, with 16 bases spanning the gap. This CDR3 region has 15 residues. The CDR3 region has the DNA TGTGCCAGCAGGGGGAGGTCACAGGGGTACAATGAGCAGTTCTTC. This encodes CASRGRSQGYNEQFF.

The rearrangement links TRBV29-1 to TRBJ2-1; no clear D gene. Per the germline V gene, CDR1 is SQVTM and CDR2 is ANQGSEA. The CDR3 length is 15 residues. V dropped 4 bases and J dropped 2 bases, with 15 bases sitting between them. The CDR3 loop reads CSVGVGGLAYNEQFF. CDR3 coding DNA: TGCAGCGTTGGTGTGGGTGGGTTAGCCTACAATGAGCAGTTCTTC.

V is TRBV2 and J is TRBJ1-5; no reliable D call. Per germline, CDR1 SNHLY and CDR2 FYNNEI. The V gene lost 4 bases and the J gene lost 7 bases, with 14 bases spanning the gap. The CDR3 extends over 14 amino acids. Here the CDR3 DNA reads TGTGCCAGCAGTGTGTTATGGGGAGGGCAGCCCCAGCATTTT. Translated, it gives CASSVLWGGQPQHF.

This chain uses TRBV4-1 with TRBJ1-4, with TRBD1 identical over 9 bases. The CDR3 covers 16 residues. The germline V gene has CDR1 MGHRA and CDR2 YSYEKL. V was pared by 1 base and J by 5 bases, with 5 bases of the junction left unmatched. CDR3 region: CASSQAGGTGNEKLFF. In nucleotides, the CDR3 is TGCGCCAGCAGCCAAGCGGGGGGGACAGGGAATGAAAAACTGTTTTTT.

V gene TRBV28 combines with J gene TRBJ2-7; TRBD1 aligns across 9 bases. The V gene's germline CDR1 is MDHEN and CDR2 SYDVKM. The CDR3 contains 16 residues. With 5 bases clipped from V and 0 bases from J, the junction kept 8 bases outside the gene matches. The CDR3 protein is CASSRTGAYSSYEQYF. As DNA, the CDR3 is TGTGCCAGCAGTAGGACAGGGGCCTATAGCTCCTACGAGCAGTACTTC.

The chain couples TRBV4-1 to TRBJ1-4; no reliable D call. Trimming took off 1 base at V and 7 bases at J, with 10 bases between the two ends. This CDR3 is built from 14 residues. The germline V gene has CDR1 MGHRA and CDR2 YSYEKL. The CDR3 loop is CASSQGVPGEKLFF. CDR3 in DNA: TGCGCCAGCAGCCAAGGCGTCCCTGGTGAAAAACTGTTTTTT.

The chain links TRBV19 to TRBJ2-1, with a tentative D call TRBD1 (6 bases). V was cut by 6 bases and J by 8 bases, with 14 bases left in between. Germline V gene data show CDR1 as LNHDA and CDR2 as SQIVND (reference sequence). The CDR3 is 13 amino acids. As DNA, the CDR3 is TGTGCCAGTAGAGACAGGAATCAGGATGAGCAGTTCTTC. Amino acids: CASRDRNQDEQFF.

In DNA, the CDR3 is TGTGCCAGCAGTTACTCCTTCGGGTGGACCGGGGAGCTGTTTTTT. It specifies CASSYSFGWTGELFF. The rearrangement joins TRBV6-2 or TRBV6-3 to TRBJ2-2; D is unresolved. V lost 0 bases to trimming and J lost 5 bases, with 10 bases between them. In germline, CDR1 is MNHEY, CDR2 SVGEGT. The CDR3 extends over 15 amino acids.

This sequence joins TRBV30 and TRBJ1-1, with a weak D call TRBD1 (5 bases). V lost 0 bases to trimming and J lost 5 bases, with 10 bases between them. Germline-derived CDR1 and CDR2 are GTSNPN and SVGIG (reference sequence). This CDR3 has 13 amino acids. As DNA, the CDR3 is TGTGCCTGGAGTGTGGGCAGGGTGACTGAAGCTTTCTTT. Amino acid sequence: CAWSVGRVTEAFF.

The chain carries TRBV5-6 and TRBJ2-7, with 7 bases fitting TRBD1. The CDR3 spans 13 residues. The J segment lost 6 bases and the V segment lost 4 bases, leaving 7 bases of the junction unmatched. Germline CDR1 is SGHDT and CDR2 is YYEEEE. DNA for the CDR3: TGTGCCAGCAGCCTGACAGGGTCCCTCGAGCAGTACTTC. This translates into CASSLTGSLEQYF. The full variable domain, rest sourced from reference TRBV5-6 and TRBJ2-7, is DAGVTQSPTHLIKTRGQQVTLRCSPKSGHDTVSWYQQALGQGPQFIFQYYEEEERQRGNFPDRFSGHQFPNYSSELNVNALLLGDSALYLCASSLTGSLEQYFGPGTRLTVT.

There are a few counts of this clone. Here the CDR3 DNA reads TGTGCCAGCAGCCCCCGTCTACAGGGGGCTGCGGTTTTCTTT. As protein: CASSPRLQGAAVFF. This chain joins TRBV27 and TRBJ1-1, with 9 bases lining up with TRBD1. The CDR3 totals 14 residues. Trimming at V came to 6 bases and at J to 13 bases, leaving 15 bases not matched to a gene. Germline values: CDR1 MNHEY, CDR2 SMNVEV (reference sequence).

This chain uses TRBV9 with TRBJ2-7, with a weak D call TRBD1 (5 bases). Germline V CDR1 and CDR2: SGDLS, YYNGEE. This CDR3 region has 14 residues. V lost 2 bases to trimming and J lost 7 bases, with 16 bases between them. Here the CDR3 reads CASSVSGALGEQYF. Here the CDR3 DNA reads TGTGCCAGCAGCGTGTCTGGGGCGCTGGGAGAGCAGTACTTC.